The clone carrying this TCR beta chain has a single count. The antigen remains undetermined. Germline loops: CDR1 SQVTM, CDR2 ANQGSEA. Trimming stripped 4 bases from V and 1 base from J, with 8 bases between. The CDR3 extends over 13 amino acids. The protocol was immunoSEQ multiplex PCR, while the TCRdb copy is restricted to in-frame clones and leaves out a portion. The data contain a few hundred thousand clones, roughly 90% of them singletons. The data derive from a study of Ad26.COV2.S vaccination and SARS-CoV-2 variants. Study at large: Sample donor was a member of the COV1001 Ad26.COV2.S trial arm. Administration of Ad26.COV2.S was intramuscular, either once or twice 56 days apart. Study-wide findings and caveats: Vaccine recipients and placebo recipients showed similar non-spike TCR breadth.

Treatment here: some 20 received Ad26.COV2.S at low or high dose, single or two shots; several received placebo; per-sample allocation not given. Specimens were obtained on day 63 following the first vaccine or placebo injection. The TCR comes from a person between 18 and 65 years old who received the Ad26.COV2.S COVID-19 vaccine or a placebo. The sample in question was peripheral blood, obtained in a trial of Ad26.COV2.S vaccine versus placebo. The V and J genes are TRBV29-1 and TRBJ2-1; D is undetermined. The chain's CDR3 is CSVGLLSYNEQFF. DNA of the CDR3: TGCAGCGTTGGACTCCTTTCCTACAATGAGCAGTTCTTC.